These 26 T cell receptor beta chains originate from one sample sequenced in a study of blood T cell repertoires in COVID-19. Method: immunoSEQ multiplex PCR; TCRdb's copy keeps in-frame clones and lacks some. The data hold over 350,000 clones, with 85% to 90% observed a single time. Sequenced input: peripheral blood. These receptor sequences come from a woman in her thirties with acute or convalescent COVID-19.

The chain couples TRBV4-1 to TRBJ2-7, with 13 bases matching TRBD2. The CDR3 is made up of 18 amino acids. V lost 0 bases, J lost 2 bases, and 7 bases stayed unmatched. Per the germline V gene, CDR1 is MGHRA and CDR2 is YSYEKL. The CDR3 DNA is TGCGCCAGCAGCCAAGAGTCGGCTACTAGCGGGGGGGCCTACGAGCAGTACTTC. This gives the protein CASSQESATSGGAYEQYF.

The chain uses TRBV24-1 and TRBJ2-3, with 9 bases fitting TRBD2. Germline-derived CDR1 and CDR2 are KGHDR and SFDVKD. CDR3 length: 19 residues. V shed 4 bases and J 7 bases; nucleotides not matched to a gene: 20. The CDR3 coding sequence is TGTGCCACCAGTGACCGCCGGTCCCGTTTAGCGGGGGCCTTGAATACGCAGTATTTT. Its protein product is CATSDRRSRLAGALNTQYF.

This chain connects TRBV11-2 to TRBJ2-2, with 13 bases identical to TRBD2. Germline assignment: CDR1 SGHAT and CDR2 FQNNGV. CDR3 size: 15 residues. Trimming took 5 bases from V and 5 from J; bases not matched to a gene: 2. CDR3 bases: TGTGCCAGCAGCGGGGGACTAGCGGGGACCGGGGAGCTGTTTTTT. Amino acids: CASSGGLAGTGELFF.

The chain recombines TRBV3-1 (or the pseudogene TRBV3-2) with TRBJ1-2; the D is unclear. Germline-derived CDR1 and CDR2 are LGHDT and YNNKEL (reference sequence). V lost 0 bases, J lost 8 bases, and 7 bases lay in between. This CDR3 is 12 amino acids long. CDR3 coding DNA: TGTGCCAGCAGCCAAGACATCGGGGGCTACACCTTC. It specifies CASSQDIGGYTF.

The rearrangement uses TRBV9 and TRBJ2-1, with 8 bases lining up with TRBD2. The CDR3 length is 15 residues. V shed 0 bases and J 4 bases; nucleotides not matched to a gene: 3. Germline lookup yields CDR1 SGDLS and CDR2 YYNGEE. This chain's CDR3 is CASSVDGGEYNEQFF. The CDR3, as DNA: TGTGCCAGCAGCGTAGACGGGGGGGAATACAATGAGCAGTTCTTC.

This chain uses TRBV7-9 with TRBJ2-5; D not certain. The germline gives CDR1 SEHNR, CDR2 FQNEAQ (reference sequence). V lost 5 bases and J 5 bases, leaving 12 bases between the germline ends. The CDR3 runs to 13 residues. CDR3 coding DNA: TGTGCCAGCAGCCCCGAGGCTTTGGAGACCCAGTACTTC. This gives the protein CASSPEALETQYF.

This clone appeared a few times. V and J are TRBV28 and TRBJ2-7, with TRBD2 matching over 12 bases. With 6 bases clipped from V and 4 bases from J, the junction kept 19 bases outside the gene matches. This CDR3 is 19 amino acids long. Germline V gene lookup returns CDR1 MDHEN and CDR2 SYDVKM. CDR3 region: CASRLRGWHWTSGEYEQYF. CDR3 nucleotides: TGTGCCAGCAGACTGAGGGGCTGGCATTGGACTAGCGGGGAATACGAGCAGTACTTC.

CDR3 residues: CASSSGQGTNTGELFF. DNA for the CDR3: TGTGCCAGCAGCTCGGGACAGGGAACGAACACCGGGGAGCTGTTTTTT. This chain connects TRBV5-6 to TRBJ2-2; 9 nucleotides match TRBD1. J was trimmed by 0 bases and V by 3 bases; bases with no gene match: 3. CDR3 length equals 16 residues. CDR1 and CDR2 (germline): SGHDT, YYEEEE.

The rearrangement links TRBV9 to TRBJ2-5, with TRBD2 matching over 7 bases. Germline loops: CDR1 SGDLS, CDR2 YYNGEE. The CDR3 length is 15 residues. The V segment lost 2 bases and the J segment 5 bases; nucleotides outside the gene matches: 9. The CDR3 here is CASSVYWRGNETQYF. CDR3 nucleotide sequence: TGTGCCAGCAGCGTTTATTGGCGGGGGAATGAGACCCAGTACTTC. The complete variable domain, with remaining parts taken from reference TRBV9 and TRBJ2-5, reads DSGVTQTPKHLITATGQRVTLRCSPRSGDLSVYWYQQSLDQGLQFLIQYYNGEERAKGNILERFSAQQFPDLHSELNLSSLELGDSALYFCASSVYWRGNETQYFGPGTRLLVL.

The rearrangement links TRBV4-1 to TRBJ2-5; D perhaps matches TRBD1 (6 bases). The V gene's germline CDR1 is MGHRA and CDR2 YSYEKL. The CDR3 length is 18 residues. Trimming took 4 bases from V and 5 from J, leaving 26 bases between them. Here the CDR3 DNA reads TGCGCCAGCAGCCTCCCGCTCTATCAGACAGGAGAGGGGGAGACCCAGTACTTC. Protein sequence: CASSLPLYQTGEGETQYF.

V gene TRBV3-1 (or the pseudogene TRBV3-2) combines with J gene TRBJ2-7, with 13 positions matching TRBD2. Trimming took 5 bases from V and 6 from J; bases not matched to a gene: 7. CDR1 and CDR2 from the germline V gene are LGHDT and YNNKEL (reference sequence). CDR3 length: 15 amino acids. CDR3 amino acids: CASSKHGLAGAEQYF. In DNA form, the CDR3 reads TGTGCCAGCAGCAAGCACGGACTAGCGGGGGCCGAGCAGTACTTC.

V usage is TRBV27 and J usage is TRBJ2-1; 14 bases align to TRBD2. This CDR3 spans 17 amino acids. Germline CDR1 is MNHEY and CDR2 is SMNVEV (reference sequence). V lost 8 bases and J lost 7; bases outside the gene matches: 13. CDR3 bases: TGTGCCAGCGAGAGAACCTTAGGGACTAGCGGGGGAAATGAGCAGTTCTTC. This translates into CASERTLGTSGGNEQFF.

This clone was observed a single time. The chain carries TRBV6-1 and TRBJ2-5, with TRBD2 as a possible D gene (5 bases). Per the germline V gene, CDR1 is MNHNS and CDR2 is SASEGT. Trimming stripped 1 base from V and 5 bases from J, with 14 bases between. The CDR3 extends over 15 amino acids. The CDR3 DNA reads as TGTGCCAGCAGTGAAGAACCGGCTAGCCGGGAGACCCAGTACTTC. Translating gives CASSEEPASRETQYF.

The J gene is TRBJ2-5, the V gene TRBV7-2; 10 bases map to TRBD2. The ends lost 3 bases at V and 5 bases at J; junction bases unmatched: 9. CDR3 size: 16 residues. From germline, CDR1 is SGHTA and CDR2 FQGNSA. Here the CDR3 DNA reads TGTGCCAGCAGCTTGTTTAGCGGGGGGCCGGAGGAGACCCAGTACTTC. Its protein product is CASSLFSGGPEETQYF.

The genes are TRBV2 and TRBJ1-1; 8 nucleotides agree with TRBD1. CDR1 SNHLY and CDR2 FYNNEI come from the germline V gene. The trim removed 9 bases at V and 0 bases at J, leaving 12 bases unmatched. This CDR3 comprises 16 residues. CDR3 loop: CASKNAAGGMNTEAFF. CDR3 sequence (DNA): TGTGCCAGTAAAAACGCGGCAGGGGGCATGAACACTGAAGCTTTCTTT.

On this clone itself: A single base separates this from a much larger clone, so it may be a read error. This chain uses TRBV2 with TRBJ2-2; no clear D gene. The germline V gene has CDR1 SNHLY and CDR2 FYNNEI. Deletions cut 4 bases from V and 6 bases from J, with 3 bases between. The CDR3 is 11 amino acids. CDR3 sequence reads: CASSVSGELFF. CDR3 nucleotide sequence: TGTGCCAGCAGTGTCTCCGGGGAGCTGTTTTTT.

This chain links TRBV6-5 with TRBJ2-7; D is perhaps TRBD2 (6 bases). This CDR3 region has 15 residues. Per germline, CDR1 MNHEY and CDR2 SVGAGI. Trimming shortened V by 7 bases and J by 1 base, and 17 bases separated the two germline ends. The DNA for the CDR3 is TGTGCCAGCACCTTAGCGGTGGATGGGTCCTACGAGCAGTACTTC. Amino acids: CASTLAVDGSYEQYF.

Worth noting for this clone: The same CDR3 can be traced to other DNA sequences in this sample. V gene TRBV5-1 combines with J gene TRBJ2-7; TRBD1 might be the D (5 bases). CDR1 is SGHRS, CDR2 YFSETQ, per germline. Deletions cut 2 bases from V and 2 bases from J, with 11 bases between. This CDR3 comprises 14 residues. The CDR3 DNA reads TGCGCCAGCAGCTTAGGTCAGGGCCCCTACGAGCAGTACTTC. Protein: CASSLGQGPYEQYF.

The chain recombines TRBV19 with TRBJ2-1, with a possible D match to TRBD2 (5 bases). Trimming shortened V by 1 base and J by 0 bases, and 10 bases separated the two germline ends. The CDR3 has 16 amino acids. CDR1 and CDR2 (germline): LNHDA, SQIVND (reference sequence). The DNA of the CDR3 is TGTGCCAGTAGTATAGGGCGGGCTAGCTCCTACAATGAGCAGTTCTTC. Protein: CASSIGRASSYNEQFF.

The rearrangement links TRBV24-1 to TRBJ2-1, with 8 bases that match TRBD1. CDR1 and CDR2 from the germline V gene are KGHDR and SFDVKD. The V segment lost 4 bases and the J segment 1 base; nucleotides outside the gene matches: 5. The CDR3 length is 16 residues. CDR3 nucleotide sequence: TGTGCCACCAGTGACCCTGGACAGGGTTCCTACAATGAGCAGTTCTTC. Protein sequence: CATSDPGQGSYNEQFF.

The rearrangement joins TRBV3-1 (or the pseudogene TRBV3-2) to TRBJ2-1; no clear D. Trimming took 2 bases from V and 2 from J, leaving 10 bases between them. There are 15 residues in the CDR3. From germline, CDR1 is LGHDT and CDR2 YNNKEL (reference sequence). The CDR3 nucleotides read TGTGCCAGCAGCCAATCGGCGGCAACCTACAATGAGCAGTTCTTC. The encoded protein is CASSQSAATYNEQFF.

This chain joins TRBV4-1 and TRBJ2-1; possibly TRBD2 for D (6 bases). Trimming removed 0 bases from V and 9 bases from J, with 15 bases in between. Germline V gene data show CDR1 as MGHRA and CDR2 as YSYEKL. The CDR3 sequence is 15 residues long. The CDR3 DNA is TGCGCCAGCAGCCAAGAAGGGGCAGGGCGGGGTGAGCAGTTCTTC. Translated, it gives CASSQEGAGRGEQFF.

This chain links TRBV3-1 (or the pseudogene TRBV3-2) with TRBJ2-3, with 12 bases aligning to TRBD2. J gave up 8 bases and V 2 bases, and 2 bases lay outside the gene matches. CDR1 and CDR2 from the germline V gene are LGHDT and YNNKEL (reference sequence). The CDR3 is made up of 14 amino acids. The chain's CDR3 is CASSQLAGGSTQYF. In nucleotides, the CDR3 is TGTGCCAGCAGCCAACTAGCGGGGGGGAGTACGCAGTATTTT.

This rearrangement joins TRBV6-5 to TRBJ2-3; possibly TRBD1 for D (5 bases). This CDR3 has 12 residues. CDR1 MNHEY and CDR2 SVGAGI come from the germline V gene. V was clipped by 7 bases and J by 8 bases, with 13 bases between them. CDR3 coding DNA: TGTGCCAGCACCAACTACCAGGGTACGCAGTATTTT. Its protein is CASTNYQGTQYF.

In DNA form, the CDR3 reads TGTGCCAGCAGCAAGCGGGGGCTCAATGAGCAGTTCTTC. Protein: CASSKRGLNEQFF. The genes are TRBV7-2 and TRBJ2-1, with 8 bases matching TRBD2. V was pared by 5 bases and J by 6 bases, with 3 bases of the junction left unmatched. CDR1 SGHTA and CDR2 FQGNSA come from the germline V gene. CDR3 length: 13 amino acids. Supplemented by reference TRBV7-2 and TRBJ2-1, the full variable domain reads GAGVSQSPSNKVTEKGKDVELRCDPISGHTALYWYRQSLGQGLEFLIYFQGNSAPDKSGLPSDRFSAERTGGSVSTLTIQRTQQEDSAVYLCASSKRGLNEQFFGPGTRLTVL.

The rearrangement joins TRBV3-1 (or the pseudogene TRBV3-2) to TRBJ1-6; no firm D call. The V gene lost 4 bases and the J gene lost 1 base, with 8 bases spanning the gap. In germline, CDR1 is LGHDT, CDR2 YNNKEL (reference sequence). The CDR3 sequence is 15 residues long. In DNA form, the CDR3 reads TGTGCCAGCAGCCGGAGCGGATCCTATAATTCACCCCTCCACTTT. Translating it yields CASSRSGSYNSPLHF.